This TCR beta chain is from a study of cytomegalovirus exposure and HLA in healthy donors. Points from the study as a whole: More clonal expansion characterized HLA-associated TCR beta chains than equally common others in a later analysis.

This clone was picked up one time. Its antigen is unidentified. Whereas donors were nominally healthy upon sampling, unrecorded immune exposures were probable. PCR involved 60 Vbeta and 13 Jbeta primers. Only in-frame clones appear in the TCRdb table, and some are missing; sequencing was by immunoSEQ multiplex PCR. Counted here are 150,000 to 200,000 clones, about 73% occurring once; the ten biggest clones make up 13%. This receptor was taken from a woman aged 45-65 years in good health and CMV-seropositive. Sample: PBMCs.

DNA of the CDR3: TGTGCCAGTAGTATAGCCCCTCAGGCAATGAACACTGAAGCTTTCTTT. This encodes CASSIAPQAMNTEAFF. This chain joins TRBV19 and TRBJ1-1; no definite D call. Germline CDR1 reads LNHDA; CDR2 reads SQIVND (reference sequence). The CDR3 has 16 amino acids. The V end lost 1 base, the J end lost 0 bases, and 12 bases lay between the germline ends.